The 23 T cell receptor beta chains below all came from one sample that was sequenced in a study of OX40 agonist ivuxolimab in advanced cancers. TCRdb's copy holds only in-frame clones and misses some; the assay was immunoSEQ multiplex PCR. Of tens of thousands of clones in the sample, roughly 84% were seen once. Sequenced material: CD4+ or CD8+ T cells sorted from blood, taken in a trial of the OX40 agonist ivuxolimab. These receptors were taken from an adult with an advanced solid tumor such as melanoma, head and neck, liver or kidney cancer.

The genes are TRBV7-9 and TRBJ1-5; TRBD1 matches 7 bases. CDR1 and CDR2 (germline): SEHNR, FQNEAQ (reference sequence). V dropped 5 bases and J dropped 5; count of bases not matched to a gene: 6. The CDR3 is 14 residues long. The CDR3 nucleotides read TGTGCCAGCAGCCAGAAGGGGGCGGATCAGCCCCAGCATTTT. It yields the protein CASSQKGADQPQHF.

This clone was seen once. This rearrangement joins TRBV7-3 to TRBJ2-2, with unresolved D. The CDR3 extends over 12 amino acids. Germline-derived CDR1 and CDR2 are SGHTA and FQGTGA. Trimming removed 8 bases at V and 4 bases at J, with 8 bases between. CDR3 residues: CASATATGELFF. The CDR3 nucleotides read TGTGCCAGCGCGACGGCCACCGGGGAGCTGTTTTTT.

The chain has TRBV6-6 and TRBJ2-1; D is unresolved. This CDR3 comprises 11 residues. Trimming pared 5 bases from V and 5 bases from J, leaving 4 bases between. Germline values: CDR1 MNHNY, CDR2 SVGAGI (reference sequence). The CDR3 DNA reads TGTGCCAGCAGTGAGAACAATGAGCAGTTCTTC. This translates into CASSENNEQFF.

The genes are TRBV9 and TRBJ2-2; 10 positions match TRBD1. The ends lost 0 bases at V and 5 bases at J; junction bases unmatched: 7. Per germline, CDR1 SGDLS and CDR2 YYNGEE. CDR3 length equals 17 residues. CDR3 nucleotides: TGTGCCAGCAGCGTAGCTCAGGGACAGGGGTGGACCGGGGAGCTGTTTTTT. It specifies CASSVAQGQGWTGELFF.

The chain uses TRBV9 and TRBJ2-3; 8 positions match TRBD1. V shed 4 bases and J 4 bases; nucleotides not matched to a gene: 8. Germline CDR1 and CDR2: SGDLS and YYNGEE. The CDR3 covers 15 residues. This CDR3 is CASSPQGARADTQYF. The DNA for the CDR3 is TGTGCCAGCAGCCCCCAGGGGGCTCGGGCAGATACGCAGTATTTT.

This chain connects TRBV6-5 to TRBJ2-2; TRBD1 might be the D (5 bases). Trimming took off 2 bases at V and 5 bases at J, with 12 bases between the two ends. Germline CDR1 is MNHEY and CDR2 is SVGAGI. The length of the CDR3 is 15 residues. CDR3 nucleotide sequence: TGTGCCAGCAGTTACCGCAGGGCGGTTACCGGGGAGCTGTTTTTT. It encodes CASSYRRAVTGELFF.

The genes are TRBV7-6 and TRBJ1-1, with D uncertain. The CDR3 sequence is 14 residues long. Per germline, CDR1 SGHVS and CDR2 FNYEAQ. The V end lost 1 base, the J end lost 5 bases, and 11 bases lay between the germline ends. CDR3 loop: CASSLDQSRTEAFF. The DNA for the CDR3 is TGTGCCAGCAGCTTAGATCAGAGTAGGACTGAAGCTTTCTTT.

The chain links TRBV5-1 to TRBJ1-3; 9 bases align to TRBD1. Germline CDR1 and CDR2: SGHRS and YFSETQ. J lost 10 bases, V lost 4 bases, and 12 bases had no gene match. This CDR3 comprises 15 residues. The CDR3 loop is CASSPGQGRSGTIYF. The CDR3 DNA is TGCGCCAGCAGCCCCGGACAGGGGCGATCGGGGACCATATATTTT. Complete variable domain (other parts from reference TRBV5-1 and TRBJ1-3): KAGVTQTPRYLIKTRGQQVTLSCSPISGHRSVSWYQQTPGQGLQFLFEYFSETQRNKGNFPGRFSGRQFSNSRSEMNVSTLELGDSALYLCASSPGQGRSGTIYFGEGSWLTVV.

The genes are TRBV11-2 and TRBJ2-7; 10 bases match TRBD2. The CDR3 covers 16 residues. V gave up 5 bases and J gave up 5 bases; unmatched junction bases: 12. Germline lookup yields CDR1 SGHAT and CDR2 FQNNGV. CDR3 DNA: TGTGCCAGCAGCCCCCGGGGAGCGGGGGGGCCGGACGAGCAGTACTTC. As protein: CASSPRGAGGPDEQYF.

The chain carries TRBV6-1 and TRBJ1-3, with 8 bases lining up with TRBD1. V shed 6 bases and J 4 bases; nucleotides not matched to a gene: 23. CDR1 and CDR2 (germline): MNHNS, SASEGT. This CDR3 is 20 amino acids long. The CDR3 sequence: CASSERGLSSDRVGGNTIYF. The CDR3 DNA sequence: TGTGCCAGCAGCGAAAGGGGCCTTTCGTCGGACAGGGTGGGGGGAAACACCATATATTTT.

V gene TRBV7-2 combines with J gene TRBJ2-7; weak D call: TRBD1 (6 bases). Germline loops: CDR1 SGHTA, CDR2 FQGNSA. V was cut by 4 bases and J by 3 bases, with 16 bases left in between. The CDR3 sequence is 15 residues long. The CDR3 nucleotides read TGTGCCAGCAGCTCCTCCGGACAGCCCTACTACGAGCAGTACTTC. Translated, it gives CASSSSGQPYYEQYF.

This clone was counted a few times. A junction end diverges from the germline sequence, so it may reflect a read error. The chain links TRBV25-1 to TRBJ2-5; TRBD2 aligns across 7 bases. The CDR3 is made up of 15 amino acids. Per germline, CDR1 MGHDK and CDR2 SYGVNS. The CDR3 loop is CASSESRGVQEAQYF. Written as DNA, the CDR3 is TGTGCCAGCAGTGAATCACGGGGGGTCCAAGAGGCCCAGTACTTC.

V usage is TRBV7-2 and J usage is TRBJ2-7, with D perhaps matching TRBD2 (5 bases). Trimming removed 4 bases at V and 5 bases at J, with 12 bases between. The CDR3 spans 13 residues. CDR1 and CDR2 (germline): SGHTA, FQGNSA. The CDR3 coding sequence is TGTGCCAGCAGCTCTACCGGGGTGCACGAGCAGTACTTC. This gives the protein CASSSTGVHEQYF.

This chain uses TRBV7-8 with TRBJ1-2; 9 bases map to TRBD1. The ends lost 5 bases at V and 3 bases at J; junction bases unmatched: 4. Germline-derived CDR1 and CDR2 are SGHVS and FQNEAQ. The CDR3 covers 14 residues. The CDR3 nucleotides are TGTGCCAGCAGCCAGGACAGGGGACACTATGGCTACACCTTC. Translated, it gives CASSQDRGHYGYTF.

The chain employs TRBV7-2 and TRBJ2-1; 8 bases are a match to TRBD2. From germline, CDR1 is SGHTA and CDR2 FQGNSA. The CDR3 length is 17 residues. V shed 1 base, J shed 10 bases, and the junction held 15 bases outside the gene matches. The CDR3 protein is CASSLGLGDRGGGEQFF. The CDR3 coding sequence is TGTGCCAGCAGCTTAGGGTTGGGAGACCGGGGGGGAGGAGAGCAGTTCTTC.

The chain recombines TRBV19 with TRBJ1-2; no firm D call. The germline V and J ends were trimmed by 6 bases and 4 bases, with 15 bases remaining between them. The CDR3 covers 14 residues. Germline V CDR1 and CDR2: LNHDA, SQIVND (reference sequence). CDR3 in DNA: TGTGCCAGTAGCCCGGACCGCTTTTCCTATGGCTACACCTTC. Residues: CASSPDRFSYGYTF.

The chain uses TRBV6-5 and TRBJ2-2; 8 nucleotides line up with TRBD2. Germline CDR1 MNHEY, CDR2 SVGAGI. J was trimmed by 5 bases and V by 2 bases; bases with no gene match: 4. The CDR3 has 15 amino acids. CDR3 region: CASSYGTRKTGELFF. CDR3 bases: TGTGCCAGCAGTTACGGGACTAGGAAAACCGGGGAGCTGTTTTTT.

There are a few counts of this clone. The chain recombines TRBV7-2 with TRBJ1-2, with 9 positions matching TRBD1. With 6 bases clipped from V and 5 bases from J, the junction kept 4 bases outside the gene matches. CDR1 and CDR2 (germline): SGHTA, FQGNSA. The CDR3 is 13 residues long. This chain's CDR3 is CASRPGTGYGYTF. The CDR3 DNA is TGTGCCAGCAGGCCCGGGACAGGGTATGGCTACACCTTC.

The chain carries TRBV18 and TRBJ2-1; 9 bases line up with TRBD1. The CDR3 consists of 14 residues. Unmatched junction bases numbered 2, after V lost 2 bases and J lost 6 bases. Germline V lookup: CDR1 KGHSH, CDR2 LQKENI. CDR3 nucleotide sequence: TGTGCCAGCTCACCAGGGACAGGGTTCAATGAGCAGTTCTTC. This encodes CASSPGTGFNEQFF.

The CDR3 here is CASSQAHQETQYF. The CDR3 DNA reads TGCGCCAGCAGCCAAGCCCACCAAGAGACCCAGTACTTC. The V call is TRBV4-1, the J call TRBJ2-5; D not certain. Trimming removed 1 base at V and 0 bases at J, with 3 bases between. CDR1 and CDR2 from the germline V gene are MGHRA and YSYEKL. The CDR3 spans 13 residues.

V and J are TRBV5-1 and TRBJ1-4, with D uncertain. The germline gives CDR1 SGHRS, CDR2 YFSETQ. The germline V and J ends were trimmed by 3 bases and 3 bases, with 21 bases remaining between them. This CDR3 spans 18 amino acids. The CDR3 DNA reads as TGCGCCAGCAGCTCCAACTGGTTGGAGGGCCTCCCTAATGAAAAACTGTTTTTT. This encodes CASSSNWLEGLPNEKLFF.

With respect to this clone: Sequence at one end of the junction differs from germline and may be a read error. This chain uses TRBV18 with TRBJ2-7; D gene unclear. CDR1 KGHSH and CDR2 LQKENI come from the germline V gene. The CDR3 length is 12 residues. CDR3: CASSLRLNEQYF. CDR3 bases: TGTGCCAGTTCACTTCGACTGAACGAGCAGTACTTC.

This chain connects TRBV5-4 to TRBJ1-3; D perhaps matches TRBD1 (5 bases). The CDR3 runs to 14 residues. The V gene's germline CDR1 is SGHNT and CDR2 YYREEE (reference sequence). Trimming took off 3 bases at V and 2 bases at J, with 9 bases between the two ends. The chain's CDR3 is CASSSDIAGNTIYF. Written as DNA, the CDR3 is TGTGCCAGCAGCTCGGACATCGCTGGAAACACCATATATTTT.